These T cell receptor beta chains were read from a single sample in a study of cytomegalovirus exposure and HLA in healthy donors. Profiled with immunoSEQ multiplex PCR; TCRdb holds only in-frame clones, not every one. The sample has 130,000 or so clones; roughly 8.3% are singletons. Sample: PBMCs. These receptor sequences come from a man aged 40-49 years in good health and CMV-seronegative. Both conserved end residues are part of each CDR3. A D gene is named only where the DNA matches it firmly. Not every row has a clone size; where given, it reads once, few, many or a size class.

v_gene: TRBV19
j_gene: TRBJ2-3
d_gene: TRBD2
abundance: few
CDR3nt: TGTGCCAGTATGGTAGCGGGGGGGCGGGTTCAGTATTTT
CDR3aa: CASMVAGGRVQYF

v_gene: TRBV7-2
j_gene: TRBJ2-3
d_gene: NA
abundance: NA
CDR3nt: TGTGCCAGCAGTTCCCGACTCTCCCGTAGCACAGATACGCAGTATTTT
CDR3aa: CASSSRLSRSTDTQYF

v_gene: TRBV5-5
j_gene: TRBJ1-3
d_gene: NA
abundance: few
CDR3nt: TGTGCCAGCAGCTTTCGAGAAGCACCTGGAAACACCATATATTTT
CDR3aa: CASSFREAPGNTIYF

v_gene: TRBV4-2
j_gene: TRBJ2-1
d_gene: TRBD2
abundance: NA
CDR3nt: TGTGCCAGCAGCCAAGGCTCAGCGGGGGAAGACAATGAGCAGTTCTTC
CDR3aa: CASSQGSAGEDNEQFF

v_gene: TRBV10-1
j_gene: TRBJ2-2
d_gene: NA
abundance: few
CDR3nt: TGCGCCAGCCAGAGCGGATCGAACACCGGGGAGCTGTTTTTT
CDR3aa: CASQSGSNTGELFF

v_gene: TRBV5-6
j_gene: TRBJ2-5
d_gene: TRBD2
abundance: few
CDR3nt: TGTGCCAGCAGCCAACTAGCGGGGACAATGGGGGAGACCCAGTACTTC
CDR3aa: CASSQLAGTMGETQYF

v_gene: TRBV11-2
j_gene: TRBJ1-2
d_gene: TRBD1
abundance: NA
CDR3nt: TGTGCCAGCAGCTCGGACAGGACTTTGGGGTACACCTTC
CDR3aa: CASSSDRTLGYTF

v_gene: TRBV7-2
j_gene: TRBJ2-4
d_gene: TRBD1
abundance: NA
CDR3nt: TGTGCCAGCAGCCCGGGACAGGGGTGGGACATTCAGTACTTC
CDR3aa: CASSPGQGWDIQYF

v_gene: TRBV28
j_gene: TRBJ1-1
d_gene: NA
abundance: few
CDR3nt: TGTGCCAGCAGGCCTAGGGGAACTGAAGCTTTCTTT
CDR3aa: CASRPRGTEAFF

v_gene: TRBV28
j_gene: TRBJ2-5
d_gene: NA
abundance: few
CDR3nt: TGTGCCAGCAGCCCGGGGATCGAAGAGACCCAGTACTTC
CDR3aa: CASSPGIEETQYF

v_gene: TRBV19
j_gene: TRBJ1-1
d_gene: TRBD1
abundance: few
CDR3nt: TGTGCCAGTAGTCTACGACAGGGCACTGAAGCTTTCTTT
CDR3aa: CASSLRQGTEAFF

v_gene: TRBV19
j_gene: TRBJ1-1
d_gene: TRBD1
abundance: NA
CDR3nt: TGTGCCAGCAGGGATCCTCAGGACAGGGCCACTGAAGCTTTCTTT
CDR3aa: CASRDPQDRATEAFF

v_gene: TRBV10-3
j_gene: TRBJ1-1
d_gene: NA
abundance: few
CDR3nt: TGTGCCATCAGGAACCCCTTAGGAAACAGGGAAGCTTTCTTT
CDR3aa: CAIRNPLGNREAFF

v_gene: TRBV11-2
j_gene: TRBJ2-7
d_gene: NA
abundance: NA
CDR3nt: TGTGCCAGCAGCCCAGAATTCCACGAGCAGTACTTC
CDR3aa: CASSPEFHEQYF

v_gene: TRBV4-1
j_gene: TRBJ1-5
d_gene: NA
abundance: NA
CDR3nt: TGCGCCAGCAGCCAAGATGGGAGGAGCAATCAGCCCCAGCATTTT
CDR3aa: CASSQDGRSNQPQHF

v_gene: TRBV4-3
j_gene: TRBJ1-4
d_gene: TRBD1
abundance: NA
CDR3nt: TGCGCCAGCAGCCAAAATCCGGGACAGGCCTCTGAAAAACTGTTTTTT
CDR3aa: CASSQNPGQASEKLFF

v_gene: TRBV5-6
j_gene: TRBJ1-5
d_gene: NA
abundance: NA
CDR3nt: TGTGCCAGCAGCTTGGGGGGGGGTCAGCCCCAGCATTTT
CDR3aa: CASSLGGGQPQHF

v_gene: TRBV5-1
j_gene: TRBJ2-5
d_gene: NA
abundance: NA
CDR3nt: TGCGCCAGCAGCTTGGGTGGAGGAAGGGCTTCGGAGACCCAGTACTTC
CDR3aa: CASSLGGGRASETQYF

v_gene: TRBV5-8
j_gene: TRBJ2-7
d_gene: TRBD1
abundance: few
CDR3nt: TGTGCCAGCACAGGGGGTGGGCACGAGCAGTACTTC
CDR3aa: CASTGGGHEQYF

v_gene: TRBV6-4
j_gene: TRBJ1-1
d_gene: NA
abundance: few
CDR3nt: TGTGCCAGCAGTCCACGGACAGTTTCCAACACTGAAGCTTTCTTT
CDR3aa: CASSPRTVSNTEAFF

v_gene: TRBV6-1
j_gene: TRBJ2-7
d_gene: NA
abundance: few
CDR3nt: TGTGCCAGCAGTGAAAACGTCGGCGAGCAGTACTTC
CDR3aa: CASSENVGEQYF